Listed below are T cell receptor beta chains from one sample, sequenced in a study of T cell responses to AZD1222 COVID-19 vaccine. Some clones are missing from TCRdb's copy, which holds only in-frame ones; the method was immunoSEQ multiplex PCR. The sample has some 140,000 clones; approximately 95% are singletons. Sample: peripheral blood, taken 28 days after the second AZD1222 dose. These receptor sequences come from an adult who received the AZD1222 COVID-19 vaccine. CDR3s include the opening cysteine and the closing phenylalanine or tryptophan. The D gene is left open where the match is weak. A clone size is listed for some rows: how often the clone was seen (once, few, many), or a class if it is expanded.

V gene: TRBV19; J gene: TRBJ1-4; D gene: .; clone size: .; CDR3 DNA: TGTGCCAGTAGTCGCGGAACAACTAATGAAAAACTGTTTTTT; CDR3 protein: CASSRGTTNEKLFF
V gene: TRBV3-1/TRBV3-2; J gene: TRBJ1-2; D gene: .; clone size: .; CDR3 DNA: TGTGCCAGCAGCCAAGTGATCATGGCGTATGGCTACACCTTC; CDR3 protein: CASSQVIMAYGYTF
V gene: TRBV5-1; J gene: TRBJ2-3; D gene: TRBD1; clone size: .; CDR3 DNA: TGCGCCAGCAGCGCGGACAGGGGCGGCACAGATACGCAGTATTTT; CDR3 protein: CASSADRGGTDTQYF
V gene: TRBV5-1; J gene: TRBJ2-1; D gene: .; clone size: .; CDR3 DNA: TGCGCCAGCAGCTTATTCGGGAATGAGCAGTTCTTC; CDR3 protein: CASSLFGNEQFF
V gene: TRBV6-5; J gene: TRBJ1-6; D gene: .; clone size: .; CDR3 DNA: TGTGCCAGCAGGGAGTATAATTCACCCCTCCACTTT; CDR3 protein: CASREYNSPLHF
V gene: TRBV5-1; J gene: TRBJ2-3; D gene: TRBD1; clone size: .; CDR3 DNA: TGCGCCAGCAGACCCGGGACAGGTAGCACAGATACGCAGTATTTT; CDR3 protein: CASRPGTGSTDTQYF
V gene: TRBV6-5; J gene: TRBJ1-6; D gene: .; clone size: .; CDR3 DNA: TGTGCCAGCAGTTACGACGGACAATCTGGCCCACTCCTCCACTTT; CDR3 protein: CASSYDGQSGPLLHF
V gene: TRBV1; J gene: TRBJ1-2; D gene: .; clone size: .; CDR3 DNA: TGCACCAGCAGCCAATCAGAACACAGGGGCCTTTATGGCTACACCTTC; CDR3 protein: CTSSQSEHRGLYGYTF
V gene: TRBV5-6; J gene: TRBJ1-1; D gene: .; clone size: .; CDR3 DNA: TGTGCCAGCAGCTTAAGGCAACCCACTGAAGCTTTCTTT; CDR3 protein: CASSLRQPTEAFF
V gene: TRBV11-3; J gene: TRBJ2-2; D gene: .; clone size: once; CDR3 DNA: TGTGCCAGCAGCTTTCCGTTGGGGGGAGACACCGGGGAGCTGTTTTTT; CDR3 protein: CASSFPLGGDTGELFF
V gene: TRBV12-3/TRBV12-4; J gene: TRBJ1-1; D gene: .; clone size: .; CDR3 DNA: TGTGCCACCGCGGACACGAACACTGAAGCTTTCTTT; CDR3 protein: CATADTNTEAFF
V gene: TRBV24-1; J gene: TRBJ2-2; D gene: .; clone size: .; CDR3 DNA: TGTGCCACCAGTGATTTGCTAAGGGGTTCCGGGGAGCTGTTTTTT; CDR3 protein: CATSDLLRGSGELFF
V gene: TRBV3-1/TRBV3-2; J gene: TRBJ2-1; D gene: TRBD2; clone size: once; CDR3 DNA: TGTGCCAGCAGCCAAGATAGCGGCGGGGGGGCCGATGAGCAGTTCTTC; CDR3 protein: CASSQDSGGGADEQFF
V gene: TRBV12-3/TRBV12-4; J gene: TRBJ2-1; D gene: .; clone size: .; CDR3 DNA: TGTGCCAGCAGTTTTTTGGGCTCCTCTCTCTTCTTC; CDR3 protein: CASSFLGSSLFF
V gene: TRBV24-1; J gene: TRBJ1-3; D gene: .; clone size: .; CDR3 DNA: TGTGCCACCGGGGCCAGCTCTGGAAACACCATATATTTT; CDR3 protein: CATGASSGNTIYF
V gene: TRBV5-1; J gene: TRBJ1-5; D gene: .; clone size: .; CDR3 DNA: TGCGCCAGCAGCTTGGAATGGGGGCAGCCCCAGCATTTT; CDR3 protein: CASSLEWGQPQHF
V gene: TRBV25-1; J gene: TRBJ1-6; D gene: .; clone size: .; CDR3 DNA: TGTGCCAGCAGTGAAGGTCAGGGGAGTTCACCCCTCCACTTT; CDR3 protein: CASSEGQGSSPLHF
V gene: TRBV7-3; J gene: TRBJ1-2; D gene: TRBD1; clone size: .; CDR3 DNA: TGTGCCAGCAGCCCCTGGGCGGAGGGGGCGGGTGGCTACACCTTC; CDR3 protein: CASSPWAEGAGGYTF
V gene: TRBV2; J gene: TRBJ1-5; D gene: .; clone size: .; CDR3 DNA: TGTGCCAGCAGCAGGGCTAACGGCAATCAGCCCCAGCATTTT; CDR3 protein: CASSRANGNQPQHF
V gene: TRBV6-5; J gene: TRBJ1-2; D gene: .; clone size: .; CDR3 DNA: TGTGCCAGCACAGACCGACAGCAACGAATCTATGGCTACACCTTC; CDR3 protein: CASTDRQQRIYGYTF
V gene: TRBV12-5; J gene: TRBJ2-3; D gene: .; clone size: .; CDR3 DNA: TGTGCTAGTGGTCTCTCGAACGGCGATACGCAGTATTTT; CDR3 protein: CASGLSNGDTQYF
V gene: TRBV5-1; J gene: TRBJ2-3; D gene: .; clone size: .; CDR3 DNA: TGCGCCAGCAGCCTGGGCCTAACAGGGTTGACAGATACGCAGTATTTT; CDR3 protein: CASSLGLTGLTDTQYF
V gene: TRBV12-3/TRBV12-4; J gene: TRBJ1-5; D gene: .; clone size: .; CDR3 DNA: TGTGCCAGCCGGATGAATAGCAATCAGCCCCAGCATTTT; CDR3 protein: CASRMNSNQPQHF
V gene: TRBV2; J gene: TRBJ2-4; D gene: TRBD2; clone size: few; CDR3 DNA: TGTGCCAGCCTTAGCGGGGGGGCATCAAAAAACATTCAGTACTTC; CDR3 protein: CASLSGGASKNIQYF
V gene: TRBV7-9; J gene: TRBJ1-2; D gene: TRBD1; clone size: once; CDR3 DNA: TGTGCCAGCAGCTTAGGAACAGGGGCTCACTATGGCTACACCTTC; CDR3 protein: CASSLGTGAHYGYTF
V gene: TRBV6-4; J gene: TRBJ2-3; D gene: TRBD2; clone size: many; CDR3 DNA: TGTGCCAGCAGTGACTCTAGCGGGGGGGCAGATACGCAGTATTTT; CDR3 protein: CASSDSSGGADTQYF
V gene: TRBV5-1; J gene: TRBJ1-6; D gene: TRBD1; clone size: .; CDR3 DNA: TGCGCCAGCAGCTTGAGGGGGCGAAGCTCCTATAATTCACCCCTCCACTTT; CDR3 protein: CASSLRGRSSYNSPLHF
V gene: TRBV6-5; J gene: TRBJ1-2; D gene: .; clone size: .; CDR3 DNA: TGTGCCAGCAGTTACTCCCGGCAGGGGTATGGCTACACCTTC; CDR3 protein: CASSYSRQGYGYTF
V gene: TRBV5-3; J gene: TRBJ2-3; D gene: TRBD1; clone size: .; CDR3 DNA: TGTGCCAGAAGCTTTCAGACGACAGGGGTATTTCCAGATACGCAGTATTTT; CDR3 protein: CARSFQTTGVFPDTQYF
V gene: TRBV5-1; J gene: TRBJ2-2; D gene: .; clone size: .; CDR3 DNA: TGCGCCAGCAGCTTGGACGCCGCCACCGGGGAGCTGTTTTTT; CDR3 protein: CASSLDAATGELFF
V gene: TRBV7-8; J gene: TRBJ2-3; D gene: TRBD2; clone size: .; CDR3 DNA: TGTGCCAGCAGCTCCCACCGGTCCAGCGGGGGGATGAATACGCAGTATTTT; CDR3 protein: CASSSHRSSGGMNTQYF
V gene: TRBV7-2; J gene: TRBJ2-5; D gene: TRBD1; clone size: .; CDR3 DNA: TGTGCCAGCAGCCCCCCGGGGACAGGGGGAGAGACCCAGTACTTC; CDR3 protein: CASSPPGTGGETQYF
V gene: TRBV18; J gene: TRBJ2-5; D gene: .; clone size: .; CDR3 DNA: TGTGCCAGCTCACGGCGGGCGGAAGAGACCCAGTACTTC; CDR3 protein: CASSRRAEETQYF
V gene: TRBV2; J gene: TRBJ2-6; D gene: .; clone size: .; CDR3 DNA: TGTGCCAGCAGGCCCCCCACCTCCTCTGGGGCCAACGTCCTGACTTTC; CDR3 protein: CASRPPTSSGANVLTF
V gene: TRBV20-1; J gene: TRBJ1-1; D gene: TRBD1; clone size: .; CDR3 DNA: TGCAGTGGACAGGGGAACACTGAAGCTTTCTTT; CDR3 protein: CSGQGNTEAFF
V gene: TRBV15; J gene: TRBJ2-1; D gene: TRBD2; clone size: .; CDR3 DNA: TGTGCCACCAGCAGAGATGGTCTAGCGGGGGGTAGGAATGAGCAGTTCTTC; CDR3 protein: CATSRDGLAGGRNEQFF
V gene: TRBV30; J gene: TRBJ2-2; D gene: .; clone size: .; CDR3 DNA: TGTGCCTGGAACTGGGGAGCCGTACTGAACACCGGGGAGCTGTTTTTT; CDR3 protein: CAWNWGAVLNTGELFF
V gene: TRBV27; J gene: TRBJ2-3; D gene: .; clone size: .; CDR3 DNA: TGTGCCAGCAGTGCTGCGGGGCGGGGCACAGATACGCAGTATTTT; CDR3 protein: CASSAAGRGTDTQYF
V gene: TRBV18; J gene: TRBJ1-6; D gene: .; clone size: .; CDR3 DNA: TGTGCCAGCTCAGAGAACAGGGTCAGCTCACCCCTCCACTTT; CDR3 protein: CASSENRVSSPLHF
V gene: TRBV28; J gene: TRBJ1-2; D gene: TRBD1; clone size: .; CDR3 DNA: TGTGCCAGCAGTCTAACCGGGACAGGGGCCGGCTACACCTTC; CDR3 protein: CASSLTGTGAGYTF
V gene: TRBV3-1/TRBV3-2; J gene: TRBJ1-1; D gene: TRBD1; clone size: .; CDR3 DNA: TGTGCCAGCAGCTACTCGGGACAGGGTCTTGGCACTGAAGCTTTCTTT; CDR3 protein: CASSYSGQGLGTEAFF
V gene: TRBV7-8; J gene: TRBJ2-6; D gene: TRBD1; clone size: .; CDR3 DNA: TGTGCCAGCAGCATTCGACAGGGGGCTGGGGCCAACGTCCTGACTTTC; CDR3 protein: CASSIRQGAGANVLTF
V gene: TRBV12-3/TRBV12-4; J gene: TRBJ2-1; D gene: .; clone size: .; CDR3 DNA: TGTGCCAGCTCCGAAAGACTTGGTTCTGAGCAGTTCTTC; CDR3 protein: CASSERLGSEQFF
V gene: TRBV28; J gene: TRBJ2-5; D gene: .; clone size: .; CDR3 DNA: TGTGCCAGCAGCCCCATGGGACGGCTCAACGAAGAGACCCAGTACTTC; CDR3 protein: CASSPMGRLNEETQYF
V gene: TRBV3-1/TRBV3-2; J gene: TRBJ1-4; D gene: .; clone size: .; CDR3 DNA: TGTGCCAGCAGCCAAGGTCGAGGAAAACTGTTTTTT; CDR3 protein: CASSQGRGKLFF